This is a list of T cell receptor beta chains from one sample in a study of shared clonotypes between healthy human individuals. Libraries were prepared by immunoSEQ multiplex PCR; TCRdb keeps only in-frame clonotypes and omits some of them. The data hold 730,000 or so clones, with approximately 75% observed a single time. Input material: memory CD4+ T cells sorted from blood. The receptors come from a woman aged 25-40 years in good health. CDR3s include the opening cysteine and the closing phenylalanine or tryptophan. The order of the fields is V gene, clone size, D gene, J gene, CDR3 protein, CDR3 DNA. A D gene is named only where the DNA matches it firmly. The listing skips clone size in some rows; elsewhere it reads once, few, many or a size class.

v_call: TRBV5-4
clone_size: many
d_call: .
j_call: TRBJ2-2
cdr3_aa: CASSHPDWNTGELFF
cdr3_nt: TGTGCCAGCAGCCACCCGGACTGGAACACCGGGGAGCTGTTTTTT

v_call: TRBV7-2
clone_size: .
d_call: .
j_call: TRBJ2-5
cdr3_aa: CASSLPGTGLGTQYF
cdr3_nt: TGTGCCAGCAGCTTACCCGGGACTGGCCTAGGGACCCAGTACTTC

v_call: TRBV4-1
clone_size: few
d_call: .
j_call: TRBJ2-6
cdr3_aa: CASRIRESSGANVLTF
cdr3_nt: TGCGCCAGCAGAATCCGGGAGTCATCTGGGGCCAACGTCCTGACTTTC

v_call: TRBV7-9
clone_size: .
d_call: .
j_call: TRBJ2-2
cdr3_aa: CASSDSVGELFF
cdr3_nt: TGTGCCAGCAGCGATAGCGTCGGGGAGCTGTTTTTT

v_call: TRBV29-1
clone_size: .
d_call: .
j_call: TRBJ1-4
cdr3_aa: CSVEGGGAREKLFF
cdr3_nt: TGCAGCGTTGAAGGCGGGGGCGCGAGGGAAAAACTGTTTTTT

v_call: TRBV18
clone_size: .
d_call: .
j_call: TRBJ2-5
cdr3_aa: CASSPLVGAAAETQYF
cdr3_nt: TGTGCCAGCTCACCACTGGTAGGGGCCGCTGCGGAGACCCAGTACTTC

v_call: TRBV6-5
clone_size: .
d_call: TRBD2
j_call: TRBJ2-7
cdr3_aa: CASSSLAGGTYEQYF
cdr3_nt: TGTGCCAGCAGTTCACTAGCGGGAGGAACCTACGAGCAGTACTTC

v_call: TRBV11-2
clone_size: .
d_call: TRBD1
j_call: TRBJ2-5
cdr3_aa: CASSLVQGETQYF
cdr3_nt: TGTGCCAGCAGCTTAGTACAGGGGGAGACCCAGTACTTC

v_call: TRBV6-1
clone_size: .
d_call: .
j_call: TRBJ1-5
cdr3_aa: CASFTGQSNQPQHF
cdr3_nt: TGTGCCAGCTTTACAGGACAGAGCAATCAGCCCCAGCATTTT

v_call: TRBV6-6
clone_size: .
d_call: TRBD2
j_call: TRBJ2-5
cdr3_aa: CASSSSGSTVMETQYF
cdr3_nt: TGTGCCAGCAGTAGTAGCGGGAGCACCGTAATGGAGACCCAGTACTTC

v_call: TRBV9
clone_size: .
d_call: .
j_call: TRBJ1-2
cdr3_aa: CASSVKSYGYTF
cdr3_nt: TGTGCCAGCAGCGTAAAGAGCTATGGCTACACCTTC

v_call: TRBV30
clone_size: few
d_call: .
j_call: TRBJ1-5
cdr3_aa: CAWSVQVSNQPQHF
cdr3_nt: TGTGCCTGGAGTGTTCAGGTTAGCAATCAGCCCCAGCATTTT

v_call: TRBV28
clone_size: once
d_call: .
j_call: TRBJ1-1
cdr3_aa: CASGSGVGVAEAFF
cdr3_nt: TGTGCCAGCGGATCGGGGGTTGGGGTCGCTGAAGCTTTCTTT